This is a list of T cell receptor beta chains from one sample in a study of T cells in Graves' hyperthyroidism and ophthalmopathy. TCRdb passed the multiplex PCR reads through MiXCR, listing each CDR3 protein once. Found here are 550,000 to 850,000 distinct CDR3 sequences, under 20% of them singletons; the top ten hold over 15%. The specimen sequenced was blood. Every receptor here comes from a woman in her forties or fifties with Graves' hyperthyroidism that later progressed to Graves' ophthalmopathy. The CDR3 runs from the conserved cysteine through the conserved F or W. Each record gives: D gene, V gene, clone size, J gene, CDR3 DNA, CDR3 protein. D genes are given only for firm matches. Some rows have no size entry. The others give once, few or many, or a class for an expanded clone.

TRBD1	TRBV29-1	few	TRBJ2-7	TGCAGCGTCCTACAGGGGGTCTACGAGCAGTACTTC	CSVLQGVYEQYF
NA	TRBV20-1	few	TRBJ1-2	TGCAGTGCTAGTCGGTTCCCTAACTATGGCTACACCTTC	CSASRFPNYGYTF
NA	TRBV20-1	few	TRBJ2-7	TGCAGTGCTAGAGGCCCCCGGCAGGGGATAGACGAGCAGTACTTC	CSARGPRQGIDEQYF
TRBD1	TRBV5-1	few	TRBJ2-3	TGCGCCAGCAGCTTTGGGACAGTGTTAGATACGCAGTATTTT	CASSFGTVLDTQYF
NA	TRBV14	many	TRBJ2-1	TGTGCCAGCAGCCAAGCGACCTACAATGAGCAGTTCTTC	CASSQATYNEQFF
TRBD1	TRBV12-3/TRBV12-4	many	TRBJ1-1	TGTGCCAGCAGTTCAACAGGGGGACCTGAAGCTTTCTTT	CASSSTGGPEAFF
TRBD1	TRBV9	NA	TRBJ1-5	TGTGCCAGCAGCGTCGGGACAGAAAATCAGCCCCAGCATTTT	CASSVGTENQPQHF
NA	TRBV27	few	TRBJ2-7	TGTGCCAGCTTTTCCCGGGACAAGCCCTACGAGCAGTACTTC	CASFSRDKPYEQYF
TRBD2	TRBV20-1	many	TRBJ2-3	TGCAGTGCTAGGAGCCTAGCGGGGGGGACAGATACGCAGTATTTT	CSARSLAGGTDTQYF
TRBD1	TRBV19	NA	TRBJ1-2	TGTGCCAGTAGTATCCTGGGACAGGGCTATGGCTACACCTTC	CASSILGQGYGYTF
NA	TRBV5-1	NA	TRBJ2-5	TGCGCCAGCACGCAGAGAGCGCAAGAGACCCAGTACTTC	CASTQRAQETQYF
TRBD1	TRBV5-1	NA	TRBJ2-5	TGCGCCAGCAGCTTGACACAGGGGCGTGGGGAGACCCAGTACTTC	CASSLTQGRGETQYF
NA	TRBV27	many	TRBJ2-7	TGTGCCAGCAGTTTATTGCCAGCCTACGAGCAGTACTTC	CASSLLPAYEQYF
NA	TRBV6-2/TRBV6-3	few	TRBJ2-5	TGTGCCAGCAGTAGGGGATCGGGGTGGGGAGAGACCCAGTACTTC	CASSRGSGWGETQYF
NA	TRBV24-1	few	TRBJ2-5	TGTGCCACCAGTGATGGGGGACATTCGTACTTC	CATSDGGHSYF
TRBD1	TRBV20-1	few	TRBJ1-5	TGCAGTGCTAAGGCGACAGGGAATCAGCCCCAGCATTTT	CSAKATGNQPQHF
NA	TRBV6-1	few	TRBJ1-5	TGTGCCAGCAGTCCTATGGCCTCTATGGAGGGTCAGCCCCAGCATTTT	CASSPMASMEGQPQHF
NA	TRBV11-2	many	TRBJ2-7	TGTGCCAGCAGCTTAGGGCGAGCCGGGCAGTACTTC	CASSLGRAGQYF
NA	TRBV2	many	TRBJ2-3	TGTGCCGGGAGTGGGGGGCGGGACACAGATACGCAGTATTTT	CAGSGGRDTDTQYF
NA	TRBV3-1	few	TRBJ1-2	TGTGCCAGCAGCCCCTCGGGGCGCGATGGCTACACCTTC	CASSPSGRDGYTF
NA	TRBV4-1	few	TRBJ1-1	TGCGCCAGCAGCCAAGATGGAGGGAACACTGAAGCTTTCTTT	CASSQDGGNTEAFF
NA	TRBV20-1	NA	TRBJ2-3	TGCAGTGCTAGAGATCCCAGGTGGTCACAAGATACGCAGTATTTT	CSARDPRWSQDTQYF